Shown below are 29 T cell receptor beta chains from a single sample sequenced in a study of blood T cell repertoires in COVID-19. TCRdb keeps only in-frame clones here, not all; method: immunoSEQ multiplex PCR. This table has more than 250,000 clones, about 86% appearing once. The sample consisted of peripheral blood. The receptor set was obtained from a woman between 50 and 59 years old with acute or convalescent COVID-19.

The chain joins TRBV7-2 to TRBJ2-3; D perhaps matches TRBD1 (6 bases). V dropped 0 bases and J dropped 1 base, with 8 bases sitting between them. The CDR3 has 15 residues. CDR1 is SGHTA, CDR2 FQGNSA, per germline. The CDR3 region is CASSLARTGTDTQYF. DNA of the CDR3: TGTGCCAGCAGCTTAGCGAGGACAGGCACAGATACGCAGTATTTT.

The chain combines TRBV15 with TRBJ2-3, with D perhaps TRBD2 (5 bases). V was cut by 5 bases and J by 2 bases, with 17 bases left in between. This CDR3 is 16 amino acids long. Germline V lookup: CDR1 LNHNV, CDR2 YYDKDF (reference sequence). CDR3 coding DNA: TGTGCCACCAGCGCAACTCGGACTGGCGTCACAGATACGCAGTATTTT. It translates to CATSATRTGVTDTQYF.

The V call is TRBV9, the J call TRBJ2-1; TRBD2 matches at 11 bases. J lost 10 bases, V lost 6 bases, and 6 bases had no gene match. Germline assignment: CDR1 SGDLS and CDR2 YYNGEE. The length of the CDR3 is 13 residues. This chain's CDR3 is CASTSGLAEEQFF. In DNA form, the CDR3 reads TGTGCCAGCACCTCGGGACTAGCGGAAGAGCAGTTCTTC.

The gene calls are TRBV7-9 and TRBJ1-1; 7 bases map to TRBD1. Germline V gene data show CDR1 as SEHNR and CDR2 as FQNEAQ (reference sequence). The CDR3 has 16 residues. V trimming: 5 bases; J trimming: 7 bases; junction bases outside the gene matches: 16. CDR3 nucleotide sequence: TGTGCCAGCAGCGCGTACCCGGGACAGAGCATATTTGAAGCTTTCTTT. It codes for CASSAYPGQSIFEAFF.

The rearrangement uses TRBV14 and TRBJ2-7; D not resolved. The ends were cut back, 4 bases at V and 0 bases at J, with 7 bases in the middle. The CDR3 spans 13 residues. Germline CDR1 and CDR2: SGHDN and FVKESK. The CDR3 loop reads CASSRLDSYEQYF. The CDR3, as DNA: TGTGCCAGCAGCCGCCTAGACTCCTACGAGCAGTACTTC.

This sequence joins TRBV5-1 and TRBJ1-3; TRBD1 matches at 7 bases. The CDR3 totals 14 residues. Germline V CDR1 and CDR2: SGHRS, YFSETQ. V lost 7 bases to trimming and J lost 3 bases; unmatched junction nucleotides: 7. The CDR3 DNA sequence: TGCGCCAGCCACAGGGGTACAGGTGGAAACACCATATATTTT. It encodes CASHRGTGGNTIYF.

The V gene is TRBV27, the J gene TRBJ1-1; 7 nucleotides agree with TRBD1. CDR1 MNHEY and CDR2 SMNVEV come from the germline V gene (reference sequence). The CDR3 consists of 17 residues. J gave up 2 bases and V 4 bases, and 13 bases lay outside the gene matches. The CDR3 is CASSSLLRQGPNTEAFF. The CDR3 DNA follows: TGTGCCAGCAGTTCTTTACTTCGACAGGGTCCCAACACTGAAGCTTTCTTT.

The V gene is TRBV4-1, the J gene TRBJ2-7, with 16 nucleotides matching TRBD2. CDR3 length: 16 residues. CDR1 and CDR2 from the germline V gene are MGHRA and YSYEKL. V lost 4 bases to trimming and J lost 5 bases; unmatched junction nucleotides: 5. Here the CDR3 reads CASSRGTSGRADEQYF. The DNA for the CDR3 is TGCGCCAGCAGCCGGGGGACTAGCGGGAGGGCAGACGAGCAGTACTTC.

The CDR3 reads CASSLRGIIKNIQYF. In DNA, the CDR3 is TGTGCCAGCAGTCTCAGGGGCATTATCAAAAACATTCAGTACTTC. The gene calls are TRBV2 and TRBJ2-4, with a tentative D call TRBD1 (6 bases). This CDR3 spans 15 amino acids. Between the trimmed V and J ends, which lost 5 bases and 3 bases, there was a span of 14 bases. Per germline, CDR1 SNHLY and CDR2 FYNNEI.

V and J are TRBV11-1 and TRBJ2-7; D is possibly TRBD1 (5 bases). Germline CDR1 and CDR2: SGHAT and FQDESV (reference sequence). The CDR3 spans 14 residues. V was shortened by 5 bases and J by 4 bases, with 15 bases between the two germline ends. This CDR3 reads CASSPRTNRYEQYV. CDR3 bases: TGTGCCAGCAGCCCAAGGACAAACCGGTACGAGCAGTACGTC.

J is TRBJ2-1 and V is TRBV7-9, with D tentatively TRBD1 (5 bases). The CDR3 loop spans 13 amino acids. Trimming pared 4 bases from V and 5 bases from J, leaving 9 bases between. The germline gives CDR1 SEHNR, CDR2 FQNEAQ (reference sequence). CDR3 bases: TGTGCCAGCAGCTGGGGCGGAGACAATGAGCAGTTCTTC. This sequence encodes CASSWGGDNEQFF.

The CDR3 region is CASRQTGTFTDTQYF. In nucleotides, the CDR3 is TGTGCCAGCAGACAGACAGGGACCTTCACAGATACGCAGTATTTT. This chain links TRBV2 with TRBJ2-3; 7 bases are shared with TRBD1. Trimming cost V 6 bases and J 2 bases; bases outside gene matches: 8. Germline V gives CDR1 SNHLY, CDR2 FYNNEI. This CDR3 is built from 15 residues.

This clone was counted a single time. The rearrangement joins TRBV21-1 to TRBJ1-2; TRBD1 is the table's D call, not checked against the DNA. TRBV21-1 is a known pseudogene. This CDR3 comprises 17 residues. The CDR3 region has the DNA TGTGCCAGCAGCAATCTTTGCCCCGGACAGGCGGGTTATGGCTACACCTTC. This encodes CASSNLCPGQAGYGYTF.

The chain links TRBV29-1 to TRBJ2-7; the match to TRBD1 covers 8 bases. With 1 base clipped from V and 5 bases from J, the junction kept 10 bases outside the gene matches. CDR1 is SQVTM and CDR2 is ANQGSEA in the germline V gene. This CDR3 comprises 15 residues. In DNA, the CDR3 is TGCAGCGTTGAAGGGTTCAGGGGGCGTTATAACGAGCAGTACTTC. It yields the protein CSVEGFRGRYNEQYF.

The CDR3 coding sequence is TGTGCCAGCAGCGGCGGGGGCAGGAGCTATGGCTACACCTTC. This translates into CASSGGGRSYGYTF. The chain has TRBV7-9 and TRBJ1-2, with D perhaps matching TRBD1 (6 bases). The CDR3 runs to 14 residues. Trimming cost V 5 bases and J 4 bases, with 14 bases left between them. Germline lookup yields CDR1 SEHNR and CDR2 FQNEAQ (reference sequence).

This clone was seen a single time. The chain couples TRBV11-2 to TRBJ1-3, with 7 bases that match TRBD1. The CDR3 is made up of 15 amino acids. The junction had 3 bases not matched to a gene; V was cut back by 4 bases and J by 0 bases. Germline assignment: CDR1 SGHAT and CDR2 FQNNGV. As DNA, the CDR3 is TGTGCCAGCAGCTCACAGGGGCTCTCTGGAAACACCATATATTTT. Amino acids: CASSSQGLSGNTIYF.

This clone was observed a handful of times. The CDR3 nucleotides are TGTGCCAGCACGACAGCTCTCTCTGCTGGGGCCAACGTCCTGACTTTC. This gives the protein CASTTALSAGANVLTF. The V and J genes are TRBV5-5 and TRBJ2-6; a weak D match, TRBD1 (5 bases). Germline V lookup: CDR1 SGHKS, CDR2 YYEKEE (reference sequence). The CDR3 contains 16 residues. Trimming removed 6 bases from V and 2 bases from J, with 15 bases in between.

The count of this clone is one. V and J are TRBV5-1 and TRBJ2-3; D might be TRBD1 (6 bases). The CDR3 is made up of 14 amino acids. Trimming took 4 bases from V and 0 from J, leaving 9 bases between them. The germline V gene has CDR1 SGHRS and CDR2 YFSETQ. The CDR3 reads CASSVTGSTDTQYF. The CDR3 DNA follows: TGCGCCAGCAGCGTGACAGGAAGCACAGATACGCAGTATTTT. The variable domain in full, with the rest retrieved from reference TRBV5-1 and TRBJ2-3, is KAGVTQTPRYLIKTRGQQVTLSCSPISGHRSVSWYQQTPGQGLQFLFEYFSETQRNKGNFPGRFSGRQFSNSRSEMNVSTLELGDSALYLCASSVTGSTDTQYFGPGTRLTVL.

The gene calls are TRBV9 and TRBJ2-1, with TRBD2 matching 9 bases. The V and J ends lost 1 base and 9 bases, in that order; junction bases with no gene match: 8. This CDR3 is built from 15 residues. Germline V gene lookup returns CDR1 SGDLS and CDR2 YYNGEE. CDR3 sequence reads: CASSVRAGGLGEQFF. In DNA form, the CDR3 reads TGTGCCAGCAGCGTAAGAGCGGGAGGACTCGGTGAGCAGTTCTTC. Using reference TRBV9 and TRBJ2-1 for the parts outside the CDR3, the full variable domain is DSGVTQTPKHLITATGQRVTLRCSPRSGDLSVYWYQQSLDQGLQFLIQYYNGEERAKGNILERFSAQQFPDLHSELNLSSLELGDSALYFCASSVRAGGLGEQFFGPGTRLTVL.

The rearrangement uses TRBV5-1 and TRBJ2-3; 7 nucleotides match TRBD1. Germline assignment: CDR1 SGHRS and CDR2 YFSETQ. The ends lost 0 bases at V and 3 bases at J; junction bases unmatched: 4. The CDR3 length is 15 residues. This CDR3 is CASSLGQGTTDTQYF. Here the CDR3 DNA reads TGCGCCAGCAGCTTGGGACAGGGTACGACAGATACGCAGTATTTT.

The V gene is TRBV5-4, the J gene TRBJ2-1, with D possibly TRBD2 on 6 matching bases. The CDR3 has 12 amino acids. V lost 4 bases, J lost 9 bases, and 11 bases lay in between. In germline, CDR1 is SGHNT, CDR2 YYREEE (reference sequence). CDR3 nucleotide sequence: TGTGCCAGCAGCCTGGGGAGGTTTGAGCAGTTCTTC. This codes for CASSLGRFEQFF.

The rearrangement links TRBV10-3 to TRBJ2-3; 9 bases map to TRBD2. The junction had 10 bases not matched to a gene; V was cut back by 10 bases and J by 5 bases. The CDR3 covers 14 residues. Germline assignment: CDR1 ENHRY and CDR2 SYGVKD. CDR3 protein: CASAWRGGQDTQYF. DNA of the CDR3: TGTGCCAGCGCGTGGCGGGGGGGCCAAGATACGCAGTATTTT.

This clone appeared a few times. The chain has TRBV2 and TRBJ1-2, with a possible D match to TRBD1 (6 bases). Germline CDR1 SNHLY, CDR2 FYNNEI. This CDR3 region has 12 residues. The ends were cut back, 4 bases at V and 5 bases at J, with 8 bases in the middle. The CDR3 nucleotides read TGTGCCAGCAGTGTGGACAGATATGGCTACACCTTC. Translating gives CASSVDRYGYTF.

This chain's CDR3 is CASSPLPRRGPNEQYV. The CDR3 DNA follows: TGTGCCAGCAGCCCCCTTCCGAGGAGAGGCCCGAACGAGCAGTACGTC. The chain joins TRBV21-1 to TRBJ2-7; the D segment call TRBD2 is taken from the table without a DNA check. TRBV21-1 is described as a pseudogene. The CDR3 is 16 amino acids.

The chain links TRBV11-1 to TRBJ1-4; D is possibly TRBD1 (5 bases). Trimming took off 3 bases at V and 8 bases at J, with 16 bases between the two ends. The CDR3 contains 15 residues. Germline V gene data show CDR1 as SGHAT and CDR2 as FQDESV (reference sequence). CDR3 nucleotides: TGTGCCAGCAGCTTTCAGGGAGGGGCCGAAGAAAAACTGTTTTTT. Translated, it gives CASSFQGGAEEKLFF.

The V call is TRBV2, the J call TRBJ1-6; TRBD1 matches 9 bases. CDR1 is SNHLY and CDR2 is FYNNEI in the germline V gene. This CDR3 region has 15 residues. Unmatched junction bases numbered 3, after V lost 2 bases and J lost 7 bases. CDR3 coding DNA: TGTGCCAGCAGTGAATGGGGGACAGGGAATTCACCCCTCCACTTT. Amino acids: CASSEWGTGNSPLHF.

In regard to this clone: Within the sample, other DNA sequences also encode this same CDR3. The chain carries TRBV24-1 and TRBJ2-5, with 8 bases matching TRBD1. Germline V lookup: CDR1 KGHDR, CDR2 SFDVKD. The trim removed 0 bases at V and 5 bases at J, leaving 4 bases unmatched. The CDR3 length is 15 residues. CDR3 in amino acids: CATSDLTGGTETQYF. For the CDR3, the DNA is TGTGCCACCAGTGATTTGACAGGGGGGACGGAGACCCAGTACTTC.

The chain combines TRBV7-9 with TRBJ1-1; D gene ambiguous. The CDR3 runs to 15 residues. Trimming shortened V by 5 bases and J by 0 bases, and 13 bases separated the two germline ends. The germline V gene encodes CDR1 SEHNR and CDR2 FQNEAQ (reference sequence). The CDR3 reads CASSRRRDMNTEAFF. The CDR3 region has the DNA TGTGCCAGCAGCCGCAGGCGCGACATGAACACTGAAGCTTTCTTT.

The chain uses TRBV4-3 and TRBJ2-3, with TRBD2 identical over 10 bases. The germline CDR1 and CDR2 sequences are LGHNA and YSLEER. J was trimmed by 6 bases and V by 2 bases; bases with no gene match: 8. This CDR3 is built from 16 residues. The CDR3 bases are TGCGCCAGCAGCCAATCGGCTAGCGGGAGCGTGGATACGCAGTATTTT. Translated: CASSQSASGSVDTQYF.